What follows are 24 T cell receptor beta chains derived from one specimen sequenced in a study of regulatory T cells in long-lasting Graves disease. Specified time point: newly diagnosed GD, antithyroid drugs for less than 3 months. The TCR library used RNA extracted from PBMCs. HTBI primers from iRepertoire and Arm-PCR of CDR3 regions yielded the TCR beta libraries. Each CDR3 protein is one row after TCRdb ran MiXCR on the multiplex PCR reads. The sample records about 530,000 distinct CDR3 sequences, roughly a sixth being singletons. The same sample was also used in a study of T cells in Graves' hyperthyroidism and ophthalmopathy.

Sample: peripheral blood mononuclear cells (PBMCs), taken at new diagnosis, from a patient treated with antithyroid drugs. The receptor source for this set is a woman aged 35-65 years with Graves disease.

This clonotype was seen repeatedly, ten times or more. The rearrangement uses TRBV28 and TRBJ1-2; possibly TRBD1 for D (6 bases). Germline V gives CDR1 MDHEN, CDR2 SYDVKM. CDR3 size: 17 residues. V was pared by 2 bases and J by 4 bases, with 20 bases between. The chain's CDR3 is CASSLMGRGFGPYGYTF. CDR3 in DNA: TGTGCCAGCAGTTTAATGGGCAGGGGATTTGGGCCCTATGGCTACACCTTC.

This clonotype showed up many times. The CDR3 sequence is CASSPRDPSNQPQHF. In DNA, the CDR3 is TGTGCCAGCAGTCCCCGGGACCCTAGCAATCAGCCCCAGCATTTT. This rearrangement joins TRBV28 to TRBJ1-5, with a tentative D call TRBD1 (5 bases). Germline lookup yields CDR1 MDHEN and CDR2 SYDVKM. The CDR3 length is 15 residues. The V and J ends lost 5 bases and 0 bases respectively, with 11 bases between them.

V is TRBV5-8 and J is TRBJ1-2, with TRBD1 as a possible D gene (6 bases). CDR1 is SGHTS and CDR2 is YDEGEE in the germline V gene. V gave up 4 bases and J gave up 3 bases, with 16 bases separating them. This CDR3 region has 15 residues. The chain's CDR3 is CASSDPRGQDYGYTF. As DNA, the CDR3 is TGTGCCAGCAGCGATCCCAGGGGCCAGGACTATGGCTACACCTTC.

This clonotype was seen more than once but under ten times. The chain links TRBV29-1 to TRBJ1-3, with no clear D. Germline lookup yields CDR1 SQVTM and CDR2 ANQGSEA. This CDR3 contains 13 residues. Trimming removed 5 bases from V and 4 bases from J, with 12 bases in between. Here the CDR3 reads CSVNREDGNTIYF. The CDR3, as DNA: TGCAGCGTTAATAGGGAGGACGGAAACACCATATATTTT.

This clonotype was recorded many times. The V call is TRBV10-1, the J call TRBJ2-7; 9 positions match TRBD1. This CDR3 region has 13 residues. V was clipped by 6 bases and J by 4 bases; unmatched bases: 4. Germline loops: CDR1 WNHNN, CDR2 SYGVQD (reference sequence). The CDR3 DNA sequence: TGCGCCAGCAGCGGGGACAGGGAATACGAGCAGTACTTC. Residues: CASSGDREYEQYF.

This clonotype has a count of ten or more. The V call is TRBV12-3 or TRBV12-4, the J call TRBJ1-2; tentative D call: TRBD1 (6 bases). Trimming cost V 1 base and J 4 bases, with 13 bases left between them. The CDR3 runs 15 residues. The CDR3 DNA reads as TGTGCCAGCAGTTTAGGGGGGGCGTTTCCCTATGGCTACACCTTC. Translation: CASSLGGAFPYGYTF.

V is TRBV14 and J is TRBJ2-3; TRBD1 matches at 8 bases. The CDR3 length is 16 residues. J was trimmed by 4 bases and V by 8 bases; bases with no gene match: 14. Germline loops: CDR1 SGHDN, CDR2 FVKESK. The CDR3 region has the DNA TGTGCCAGCTCCTCTACCCAGGGGGCAGGCCCAGATACGCAGTATTTT. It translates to CASSSTQGAGPDTQYF.

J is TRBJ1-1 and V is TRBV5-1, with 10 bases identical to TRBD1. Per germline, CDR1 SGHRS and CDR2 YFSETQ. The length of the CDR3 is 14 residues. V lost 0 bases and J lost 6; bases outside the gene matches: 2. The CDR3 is CASSLGDRGSEAFF. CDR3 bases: TGCGCCAGCAGCTTGGGGGACAGGGGTTCTGAAGCTTTCTTT.

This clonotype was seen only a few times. The CDR3 region is CASKRGGIGDYTF. The CDR3 coding sequence is TGTGCCAGCAAACGAGGGGGGATCGGGGACTACACCTTC. The chain joins TRBV12-3 or TRBV12-4 to TRBJ1-2, with a tentative D call TRBD1 (6 bases). CDR3 size: 13 residues. The V end lost 7 bases, the J end lost 10 bases, and 19 bases lay between the germline ends.

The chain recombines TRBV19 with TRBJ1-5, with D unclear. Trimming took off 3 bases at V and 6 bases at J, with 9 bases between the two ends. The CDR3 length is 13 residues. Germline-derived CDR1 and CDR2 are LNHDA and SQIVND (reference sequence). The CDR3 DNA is TGTGCCAGTAGTATTGTTTCGACTCAGCCCCAGCATTTT. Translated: CASSIVSTQPQHF.

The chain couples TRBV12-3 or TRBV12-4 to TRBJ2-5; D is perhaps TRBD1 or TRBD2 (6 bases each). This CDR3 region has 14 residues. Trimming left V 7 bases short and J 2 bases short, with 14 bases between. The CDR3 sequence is CASTAGGTQETQYF. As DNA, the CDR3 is TGTGCCAGCACCGCTGGGGGGACACAAGAGACCCAGTACTTC.

The CDR3 loop is CASSLVGGAETQYF. CDR3 bases: TGTGCCAGCAGCTTAGTCGGGGGGGCAGAGACCCAGTACTTC. The rearrangement links TRBV11-2 to TRBJ2-5; 8 bases are shared with TRBD2. V gave up 1 base and J gave up 4 bases; unmatched junction bases: 2. CDR3 length: 14 residues. The germline V gene has CDR1 SGHAT and CDR2 FQNNGV.

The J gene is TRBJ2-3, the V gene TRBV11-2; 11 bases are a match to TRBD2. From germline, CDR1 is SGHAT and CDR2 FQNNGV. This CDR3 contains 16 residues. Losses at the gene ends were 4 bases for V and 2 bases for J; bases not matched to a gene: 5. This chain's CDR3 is CASSSLAGGPTDTQYF. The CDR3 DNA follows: TGTGCCAGCAGCTCTTTAGCGGGGGGGCCCACAGATACGCAGTATTTT.

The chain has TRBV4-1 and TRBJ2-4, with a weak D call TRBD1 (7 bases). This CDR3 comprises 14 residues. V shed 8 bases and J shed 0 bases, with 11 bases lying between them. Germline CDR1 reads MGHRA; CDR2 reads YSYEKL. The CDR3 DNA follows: TGCGCCAGCGGAGGGGGCTTAGCCAAAAACATTCAGTACTTC. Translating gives CASGGGLAKNIQYF.

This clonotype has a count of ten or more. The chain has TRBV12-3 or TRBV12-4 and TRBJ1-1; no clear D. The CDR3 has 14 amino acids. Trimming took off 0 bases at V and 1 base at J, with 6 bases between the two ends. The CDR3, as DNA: TGTGCCAGCAGTTTAGCAGGCAGGAACACTGAAGCTTTCTTT. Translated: CASSLAGRNTEAFF.

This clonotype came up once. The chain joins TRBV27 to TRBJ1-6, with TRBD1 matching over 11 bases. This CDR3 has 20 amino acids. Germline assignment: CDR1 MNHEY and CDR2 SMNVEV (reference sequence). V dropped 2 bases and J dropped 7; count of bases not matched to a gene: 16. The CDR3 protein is CASSLNPAGQGAVVNSPLHF. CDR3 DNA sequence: TGTGCCAGCAGTTTAAACCCCGCTGGACAGGGGGCAGTAGTGAATTCACCCCTCCACTTT.

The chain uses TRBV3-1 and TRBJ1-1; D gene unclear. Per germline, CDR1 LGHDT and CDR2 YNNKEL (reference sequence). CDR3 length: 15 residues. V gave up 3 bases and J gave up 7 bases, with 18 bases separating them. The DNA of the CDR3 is TGTGCCAGCAGCCACAGTCGAAGGGAGAGAGATGAAGCTTTCTTT. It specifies CASSHSRRERDEAFF.

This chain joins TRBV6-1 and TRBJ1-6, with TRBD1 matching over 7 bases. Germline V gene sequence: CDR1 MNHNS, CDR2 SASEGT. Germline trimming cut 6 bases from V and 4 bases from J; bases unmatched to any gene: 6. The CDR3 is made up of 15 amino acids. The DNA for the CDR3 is TGTGCCAGCAGAGGGACAGAGCATTATAATTCACCCCTCCACTTT. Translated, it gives CASRGTEHYNSPLHF.

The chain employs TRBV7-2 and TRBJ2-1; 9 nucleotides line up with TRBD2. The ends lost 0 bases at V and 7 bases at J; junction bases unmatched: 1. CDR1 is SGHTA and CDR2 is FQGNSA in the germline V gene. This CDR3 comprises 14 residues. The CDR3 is CASSLALAGNEQFF. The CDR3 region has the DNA TGTGCCAGCAGCTTAGCGCTAGCGGGGAATGAGCAGTTCTTC.

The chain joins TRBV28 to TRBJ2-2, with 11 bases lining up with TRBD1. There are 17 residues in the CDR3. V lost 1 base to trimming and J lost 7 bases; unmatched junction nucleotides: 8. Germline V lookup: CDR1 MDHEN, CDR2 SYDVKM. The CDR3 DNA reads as TGTGCCAGCAGTTTATTCGCCGGGACAGGGGGTTTCGGGGAGCTGTTTTTT. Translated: CASSLFAGTGGFGELFF. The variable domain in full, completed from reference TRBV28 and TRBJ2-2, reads DVKVTQSSRYLVKRTGEKVFLECVQDMDHENMFWYRQDPGLGLRLIYFSYDVKMKEKGDIPEGYSVSREKKERFSLILESASTNQTSMYLCASSLFAGTGGFGELFFGEGSRLTVL.

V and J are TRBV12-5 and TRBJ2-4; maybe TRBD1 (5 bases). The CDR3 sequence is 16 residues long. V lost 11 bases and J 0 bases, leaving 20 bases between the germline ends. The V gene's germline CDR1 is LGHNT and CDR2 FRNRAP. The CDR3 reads CAPTRVPRLAKNIQYF. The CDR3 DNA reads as TGTGCTCCTACCAGGGTCCCGCGCTTAGCCAAAAACATTCAGTACTTC.

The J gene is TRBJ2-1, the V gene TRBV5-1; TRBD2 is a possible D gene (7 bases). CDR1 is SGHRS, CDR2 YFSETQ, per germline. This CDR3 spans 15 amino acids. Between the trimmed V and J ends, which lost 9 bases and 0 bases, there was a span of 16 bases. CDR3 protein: CATGGGPSSYNEQFF. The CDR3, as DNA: TGCGCCACCGGCGGGGGCCCCAGCTCCTACAATGAGCAGTTCTTC.

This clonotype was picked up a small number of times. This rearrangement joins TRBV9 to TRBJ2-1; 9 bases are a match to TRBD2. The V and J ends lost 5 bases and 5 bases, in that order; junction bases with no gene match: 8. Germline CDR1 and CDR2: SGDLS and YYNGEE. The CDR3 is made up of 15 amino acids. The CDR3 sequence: CASSTMSGGNNEQFF. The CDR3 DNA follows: TGTGCCAGCAGTACCATGAGCGGGGGGAACAATGAGCAGTTCTTC. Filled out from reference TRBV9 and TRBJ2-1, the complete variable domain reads DSGVTQTPKHLITATGQRVTLRCSPRSGDLSVYWYQQSLDQGLQFLIQYYNGEERAKGNILERFSAQQFPDLHSELNLSSLELGDSALYFCASSTMSGGNNEQFFGPGTRLTVL.

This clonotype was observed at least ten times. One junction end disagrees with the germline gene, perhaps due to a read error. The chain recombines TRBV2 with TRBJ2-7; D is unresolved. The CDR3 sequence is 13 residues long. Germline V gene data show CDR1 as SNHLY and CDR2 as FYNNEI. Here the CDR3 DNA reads TGTGCCAGCAGTCCCCTCCTCCCCTACGTGCAGTACTTC. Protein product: CASSPLLPYVQYF.